The next 30 T cell receptor beta chains were all read from a single sample in a study of blood T cell repertoires in COVID-19. Using immunoSEQ multiplex PCR, the repertoire was profiled, and TCRdb retains in-frame clones only, with some absent. The sample yields over 200,000 clones, about 93% seen once. Material for sequencing was peripheral blood. The receptor set was obtained from a man in his sixties with COVID-19, enrolled during active disease.

The chain uses TRBV6-2 or TRBV6-3 and TRBJ2-7, with 9 bases matching TRBD1. Germline V gene data show CDR1 as MNHEY and CDR2 as SVGEGT. V gave up 2 bases and J gave up 2 bases; unmatched junction bases: 7. This CDR3 spans 16 amino acids. The DNA for the CDR3 is TGTGCCAGCAGTTACCCAACAGGGGGCGTAGCCTACGAGCAGTACTTC. It yields the protein CASSYPTGGVAYEQYF.

The chain recombines TRBV18 with TRBJ2-7, with 7 bases that match TRBD1. This CDR3 region has 14 residues. With V trimmed by 5 bases and J by 7 bases, 11 bases remained unmatched. The germline CDR1 and CDR2 sequences are KGHSH and LQKENI. The CDR3 region is CASSSTGTVREQYF. CDR3 in DNA: TGTGCCAGCTCATCCACCGGGACAGTGCGAGAGCAGTACTTC.

V usage is TRBV10-3 and J usage is TRBJ1-6; D call uncertain. Trimming took 7 bases from V and 5 from J, leaving 9 bases between them. The CDR3 sequence is 13 residues long. CDR1 and CDR2 (germline): ENHRY, SYGVKD. CDR3: CAITGVNNSPLHF. The CDR3 DNA is TGTGCCATCACCGGAGTAAATAATTCACCCCTCCACTTT.

Regarding this clone: At one of its ends the junction is not consistent with the germline gene, which may arise from a read error. The chain employs TRBV7-7 and TRBJ2-1; 10 bases agree with TRBD2. The CDR3 contains 16 residues. CDR1 SSHAT and CDR2 FNYEAQ come from the germline V gene (reference sequence). CDR3 loop: CASSILTSGVYNEQFF. In nucleotides, the CDR3 is TGTGCTAGCAGCATTCTTACTAGCGGGGTTTACAATGAGCAGTTCTTC.

In DNA form, the CDR3 reads TGTGCCACCAGCGATGGAGGGGAATATGGCTACACCTTC. It translates to CATSDGGEYGYTF. The rearrangement uses TRBV15 and TRBJ1-2, with D tentatively TRBD1 (5 bases). The V and J ends lost 5 bases and 5 bases respectively, with 12 bases between them. The CDR3 contains 13 residues. Germline V gene sequence: CDR1 LNHNV, CDR2 YYDKDF (reference sequence).

This sequence joins TRBV9 and TRBJ2-1; perhaps TRBD1 as D (6 bases). Germline CDR1 reads SGDLS; CDR2 reads YYNGEE. V was cut by 6 bases and J by 0 bases, with 13 bases left in between. This CDR3 has 15 amino acids. CDR3 amino acids: CASNGGDNSYNEQFF. The CDR3 bases are TGTGCCAGCAACGGTGGGGACAACTCCTACAATGAGCAGTTCTTC.

There are a few counts of this clone. The chain is built from TRBV2 and TRBJ1-6, with TRBD1 matching 9 bases. The CDR3 extends over 14 amino acids. J was trimmed by 8 bases and V by 9 bases; bases with no gene match: 8. Looked up from germline, CDR1 is SNHLY and CDR2 is FYNNEI. The CDR3 DNA reads as TGTGCCAGTGGGGACAGGGAGATTTATTCACCCCTCCACTTT. Residues: CASGDREIYSPLHF.

This clone was found once. V gene TRBV28 combines with J gene TRBJ1-2; TRBD1 aligns across 10 bases. Unmatched junction bases numbered 6, after V lost 4 bases and J lost 13 bases. There are 12 residues in the CDR3. Germline CDR1 and CDR2: MDHEN and SYDVKM. CDR3 in DNA: TGTGCCAGCAGTTGGCCGGGGACAGGGGTCACCTTC. Protein product: CASSWPGTGVTF.

V and J are TRBV5-4 and TRBJ2-3, with D perhaps TRBD1 (7 bases). The V and J ends lost 0 bases and 10 bases respectively, with 21 bases between them. CDR1 and CDR2 from the germline V gene are SGHNT and YYREEE (reference sequence). This CDR3 is built from 16 residues. CDR3 nucleotide sequence: TGTGCCAGCAGCTTGGGCGTTACCAGGGGGGAAAGCGCGCAGTATTTT. The encoded protein is CASSLGVTRGESAQYF.

This clone has just one count. The rearrangement uses TRBV28 and TRBJ2-1; TRBD2 agrees at 7 bases. The CDR3 runs 14 residues. After removal of 6 bases from V and 6 bases from J, the junction contained 8 bases not matched to a gene. The germline V gene encodes CDR1 MDHEN and CDR2 SYDVKM. This CDR3 is CASRDTLAPNEQFF. For the CDR3, the DNA is TGTGCCAGCAGGGACACACTAGCGCCCAATGAGCAGTTCTTC.

The chain couples TRBV19 to TRBJ2-7; perhaps TRBD2 as D (5 bases). CDR3 length: 14 residues. The V gene's germline CDR1 is LNHDA and CDR2 SQIVND (reference sequence). V was trimmed by 4 bases and J by 0 bases, leaving 10 bases between them. The CDR3 loop reads CASSTDGGSYEQYF. DNA for the CDR3: TGTGCCAGTAGTACAGACGGAGGCTCCTACGAGCAGTACTTC.

The chain employs TRBV5-1 and TRBJ2-3; D perhaps matches TRBD1 (5 bases). This CDR3 has 16 residues. V was pared by 4 bases and J by 2 bases, with 17 bases between. CDR1 and CDR2 from the germline V gene are SGHRS and YFSETQ. CDR3 amino acids: CASSHDSVGVTDTQYF. In DNA form, the CDR3 reads TGCGCCAGCAGCCACGACAGTGTAGGGGTCACAGATACGCAGTATTTT.

This clone was picked up one time. This chain connects TRBV7-9 to TRBJ2-7, with D possibly matching TRBD1 (5 bases). Trimming took off 1 base at V and 3 bases at J, with 10 bases between the two ends. CDR3 length: 14 amino acids. CDR1 is SEHNR, CDR2 FQNEAQ, per germline (reference sequence). This chain's CDR3 is CASSLVGADYEQYF. CDR3 DNA: TGTGCCAGCAGCTTAGTTGGGGCAGACTACGAGCAGTACTTC. The full variable domain, its missing parts supplied by reference TRBV7-9 and TRBJ2-7, is DTGVSQNPRHKITKRGQNVTFRCDPISEHNRLYWYRQTLGQGPEFLTYFQNEAQLEKSRLLSDRFSAERPKGSFSTLEIQRTEQGDSAMYLCASSLVGADYEQYFGPGTRLTVT.

The V and J genes are TRBV29-1 and TRBJ1-2; TRBD1 agrees at 9 bases. CDR3 length: 14 amino acids. The germline V gene has CDR1 SQVTM and CDR2 ANQGSEA. V was pared by 4 bases and J by 6 bases, with 9 bases of the junction left unmatched. CDR3 protein: CSVVSAGQGNGYTF. Written as DNA, the CDR3 is TGCAGCGTTGTGTCCGCGGGACAGGGAAATGGCTACACCTTC.

The chain recombines TRBV6-6 with TRBJ1-3; perhaps TRBD1 as D (6 bases). This CDR3 has 15 amino acids. The germline CDR1 and CDR2 sequences are MNHNY and SVGAGI (reference sequence). V shed 6 bases and J shed 0 bases, with 12 bases lying between them. CDR3 sequence reads: CASSSTGLSGNTIYF. The CDR3 DNA follows: TGTGCCAGCAGCTCGACAGGCCTCTCTGGAAACACCATATATTTT.

The V call is TRBV7-9, the J call TRBJ2-7; D might be TRBD1 (5 bases). V lost 3 bases and J 3 bases, leaving 12 bases between the germline ends. CDR1 is SEHNR and CDR2 is FQNEAQ in the germline V gene (reference sequence). This CDR3 region has 14 residues. The CDR3 protein is CASSLDITSYEQYF. CDR3 sequence (DNA): TGTGCCAGCAGCTTGGACATAACAAGCTACGAGCAGTACTTC.

The count of this clone is one. This chain links TRBV5-8 with TRBJ2-1, with TRBD2 as a possible D gene (6 bases). The CDR3 is 16 amino acids. CDR1 and CDR2 from the germline V gene are SGHTS and YDEGEE. V lost 0 bases, J lost 5 bases, and 15 bases lay in between. The DNA for the CDR3 is TGTGCCAGCAGCTTGGCCTGGCGGGACGGCCACAATGAGCAGTTCTTC. The encoded protein is CASSLAWRDGHNEQFF.

The chain combines TRBV3-1 (or the pseudogene TRBV3-2) with TRBJ2-5; a possible D gene is TRBD1 (8 bases). Trimming removed 4 bases at V and 6 bases at J, with 18 bases between. This CDR3 contains 15 residues. Germline loops: CDR1 LGHDT, CDR2 YNNKEL (reference sequence). CDR3 nucleotide sequence: TGTGCCAGCAGCCGTGGACAGGGAGGGAGGCAGACCCAGTACTTC. Protein: CASSRGQGGRQTQYF.

The V call is TRBV4-1, the J call TRBJ1-2; possibly TRBD1 for D (6 bases). CDR1 and CDR2 (germline): MGHRA, YSYEKL. Trimming took off 0 bases at V and 4 bases at J, with 12 bases between the two ends. The CDR3 runs 15 residues. The CDR3 DNA reads TGCGCCAGCAGCCAAGATCTGCAGGGGATCTATGGCTACACCTTC. Amino acid sequence: CASSQDLQGIYGYTF.

This chain joins TRBV5-4 and TRBJ2-1; D gene uncertain. CDR3 length equals 15 residues. V was pared by 0 bases and J by 0 bases, with 7 bases between. Looked up from germline, CDR1 is SGHNT and CDR2 is YYREEE (reference sequence). The CDR3 is CASSLDPSSYNEQFF. The DNA for the CDR3 is TGTGCCAGCAGCTTGGACCCGAGCTCCTACAATGAGCAGTTCTTC.

The rearrangement links TRBV15 to TRBJ2-5; perhaps TRBD2 as D (6 bases). V was trimmed by 0 bases and J by 1 base, leaving 24 bases between them. Looked up from germline, CDR1 is LNHNV and CDR2 is YYDKDF (reference sequence). The length of the CDR3 is 20 residues. DNA of the CDR3: TGTGCCACCAGCAGAGACGGAGGGAAACTTAAAGATATTATCCAAGAGACCCAGTACTTC. It encodes CATSRDGGKLKDIIQETQYF.

CDR3 in DNA: TGCGCCAGCAGCGCCCGGACGGGAAGTCGGGAAAAACTGTTTTTT. Translating it yields CASSARTGSREKLFF. V usage is TRBV5-1 and J usage is TRBJ1-4, with no clear D. Trimming cost V 4 bases and J 8 bases, with 18 bases left between them. This CDR3 has 15 amino acids. The germline V gene has CDR1 SGHRS and CDR2 YFSETQ.

The chain links TRBV20-1 to TRBJ1-1, with D uncertain. V was pared by 6 bases and J by 1 base, with 6 bases between. Germline-derived CDR1 and CDR2 are DFQATT and SNEGSKA (reference sequence). This CDR3 is 11 amino acids long. CDR3 sequence (DNA): TGCAGTGCATATAGGAACACTGAAGCTTTCTTT. Translation gives CSAYRNTEAFF.

The V call is TRBV5-6, the J call TRBJ2-7, with 14 bases that match TRBD2. V dropped 1 base and J dropped 7; count of bases not matched to a gene: 7. CDR3 length equals 16 residues. Germline loops: CDR1 SGHDT, CDR2 YYEEEE. CDR3 amino acids: CASSLRTSGRPGEQYF. The CDR3 region has the DNA TGTGCCAGCAGCTTGCGGACTAGCGGGAGGCCGGGGGAGCAGTACTTC.

The chain recombines TRBV6-8 with TRBJ1-2; the D is unclear. The CDR3 is 15 amino acids. The V end lost 2 bases, the J end lost 4 bases, and 14 bases lay between the germline ends. Germline loops: CDR1 MNHGY, CDR2 SAAAGT. The CDR3 loop reads CASSYGEERSYGYTF. CDR3 nucleotide sequence: TGTGCCAGCAGTTACGGAGAGGAACGGAGCTATGGCTACACCTTC.

The genes are TRBV7-8 and TRBJ1-5; D call uncertain. CDR3 size: 12 residues. V was shortened by 8 bases and J by 7 bases, with 12 bases between the two germline ends. Germline values: CDR1 SGHVS, CDR2 FQNEAQ. The CDR3: CASSYPGQPQHF. CDR3 coding DNA: TGTGCCAGCTCCTATCCGGGACAGCCCCAGCATTTT.

The rearrangement links TRBV18 to TRBJ1-4; D might be TRBD1 (5 bases). Germline lookup yields CDR1 KGHSH and CDR2 LQKENI. The CDR3 spans 16 residues. V lost 4 bases, J lost 8 bases, and 20 bases lay in between. The CDR3 nucleotides read TGTGCCAGCTCACGCCTTGTTCGCAGGGAGGGGGAAAAACTGTTTTTT. Amino acid sequence: CASSRLVRREGEKLFF. The variable domain in full, with the rest retrieved from reference TRBV18 and TRBJ1-4, is NAGVMQNPRHLVRRRGQEARLRCSPMKGHSHVYWYRQLPEEGLKFMVYLQKENIIDESGMPKERFSAEFPKEGPSILRIQQVVRGDSAAYFCASSRLVRREGEKLFFGSGTQLSVL.

This chain connects TRBV19 to TRBJ1-1; tentatively, D is TRBD1 (6 bases). V was cut by 7 bases and J by 1 base, with 13 bases left in between. The CDR3 length is 14 residues. CDR1 and CDR2 (germline): LNHDA, SQIVND (reference sequence). CDR3 DNA: TGTGCCAGTACCGTGACGGGACAGAACACTGAAGCTTTCTTT. It specifies CASTVTGQNTEAFF. Based on the CDR3 plus reference TRBV19 and TRBJ1-1, the full variable domain is DGGITQSPKYLFRKEGQNVTLSCEQNLNHDAMYWYRQDPGQGLRLIYYSQIVNDFQKGDIAEGYSVSREKKESFPLTVTSAQKNPTAFYLCASTVTGQNTEAFFGQGTRLTVV.

This chain connects TRBV29-1 to TRBJ2-1; 7 bases map to TRBD2. CDR3 size: 11 residues. The V gene end was trimmed by 2 bases and the J gene end by 9 bases; junction bases not matched to a gene: 1. The V gene's germline CDR1 is SQVTM and CDR2 ANQGSEA. Here the CDR3 reads CSVESGGEQFF. CDR3 DNA: TGCAGCGTTGAATCGGGGGGTGAGCAGTTCTTC.

This clone was found a few times. V and J are TRBV18 and TRBJ1-2, with a weak D call TRBD1 (5 bases). The germline V gene encodes CDR1 KGHSH and CDR2 LQKENI. The CDR3 runs 14 residues. The V and J ends lost 2 bases and 3 bases respectively, with 10 bases between them. Here the CDR3 reads CASSPAGKDYGYTF. Here the CDR3 DNA reads TGTGCCAGCTCACCAGCAGGGAAAGACTATGGCTACACCTTC.